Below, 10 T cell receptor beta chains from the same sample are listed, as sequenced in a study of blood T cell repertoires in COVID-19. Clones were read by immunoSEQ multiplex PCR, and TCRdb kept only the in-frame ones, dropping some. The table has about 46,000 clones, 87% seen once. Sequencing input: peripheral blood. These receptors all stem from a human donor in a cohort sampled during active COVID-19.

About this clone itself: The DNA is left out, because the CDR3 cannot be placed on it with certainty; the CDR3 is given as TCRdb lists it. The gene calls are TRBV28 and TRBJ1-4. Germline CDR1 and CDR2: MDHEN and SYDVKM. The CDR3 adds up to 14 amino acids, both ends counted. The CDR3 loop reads CASSSSDSNEKLFF.

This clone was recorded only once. The DNA for the CDR3 is TGTGCCAGCAGCAAAGTGGCGGGACAGGGATGTCAGCCCCAGCATTTT. Protein sequence: CASSKVAGQGCQPQHF. This chain links TRBV21-1 with TRBJ1-5; the table gives TRBD1 as D, unverified against the DNA. TRBV21-1 counts as a pseudogene. The CDR3 has 16 amino acids.

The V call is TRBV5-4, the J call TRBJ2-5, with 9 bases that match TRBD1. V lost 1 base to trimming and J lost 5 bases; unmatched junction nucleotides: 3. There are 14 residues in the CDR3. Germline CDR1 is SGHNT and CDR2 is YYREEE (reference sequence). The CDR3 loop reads CASSLHRGQETQYF. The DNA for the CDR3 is TGTGCCAGCAGCTTGCACAGGGGGCAGGAGACCCAGTACTTC.

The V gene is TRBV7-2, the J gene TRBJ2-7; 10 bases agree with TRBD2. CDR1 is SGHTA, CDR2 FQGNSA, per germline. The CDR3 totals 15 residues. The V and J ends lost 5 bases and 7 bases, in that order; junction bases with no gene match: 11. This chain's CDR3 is CASSPNLLAGVEQYF. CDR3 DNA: TGTGCCAGCAGCCCGAATCTCCTAGCGGGAGTTGAGCAGTACTTC.

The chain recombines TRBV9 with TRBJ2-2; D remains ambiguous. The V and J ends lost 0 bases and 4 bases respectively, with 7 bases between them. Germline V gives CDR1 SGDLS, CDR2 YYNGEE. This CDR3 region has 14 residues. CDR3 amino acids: CASSVGIFTGELFF. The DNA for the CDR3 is TGTGCCAGCAGCGTAGGTATATTCACCGGGGAGCTGTTTTTT.

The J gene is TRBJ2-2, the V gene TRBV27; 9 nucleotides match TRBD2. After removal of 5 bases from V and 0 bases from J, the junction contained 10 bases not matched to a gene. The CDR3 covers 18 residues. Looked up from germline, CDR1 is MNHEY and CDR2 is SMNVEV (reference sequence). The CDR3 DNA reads TGTGCCAGCAGTCTAAGCGGGGGGCCGTTCGCGAACACCGGGGAGCTGTTTTTT. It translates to CASSLSGGPFANTGELFF.

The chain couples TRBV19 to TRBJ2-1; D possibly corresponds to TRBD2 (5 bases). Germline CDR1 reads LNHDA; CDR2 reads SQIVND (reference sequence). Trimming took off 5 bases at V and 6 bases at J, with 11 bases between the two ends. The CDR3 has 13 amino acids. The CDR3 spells CASSRTRGNEQFF. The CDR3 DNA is TGTGCCAGTAGTCGGACTCGGGGCAATGAGCAGTTCTTC.

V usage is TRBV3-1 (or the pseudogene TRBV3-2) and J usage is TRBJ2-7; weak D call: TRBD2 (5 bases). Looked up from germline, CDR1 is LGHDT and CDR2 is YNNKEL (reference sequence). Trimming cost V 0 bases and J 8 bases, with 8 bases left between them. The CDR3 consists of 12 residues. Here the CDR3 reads CASSQDTRQQYF. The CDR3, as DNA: TGTGCCAGCAGCCAAGATACTAGACAGCAGTACTTC.

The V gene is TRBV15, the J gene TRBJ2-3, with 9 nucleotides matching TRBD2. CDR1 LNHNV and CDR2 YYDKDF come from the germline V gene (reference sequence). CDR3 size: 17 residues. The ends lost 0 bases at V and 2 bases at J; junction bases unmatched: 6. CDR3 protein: CATSRDRLAAYTDTQYF. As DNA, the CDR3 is TGTGCCACCAGCAGAGATCGACTAGCGGCTTACACAGATACGCAGTATTTT.

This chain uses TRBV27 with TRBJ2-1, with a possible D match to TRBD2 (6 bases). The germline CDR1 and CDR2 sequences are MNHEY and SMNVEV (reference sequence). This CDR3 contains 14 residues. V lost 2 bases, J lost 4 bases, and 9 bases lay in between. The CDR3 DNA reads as TGTGCCAGCAGTTTACCGACTAGTTACAATGAGCAGTTCTTC. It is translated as CASSLPTSYNEQFF.